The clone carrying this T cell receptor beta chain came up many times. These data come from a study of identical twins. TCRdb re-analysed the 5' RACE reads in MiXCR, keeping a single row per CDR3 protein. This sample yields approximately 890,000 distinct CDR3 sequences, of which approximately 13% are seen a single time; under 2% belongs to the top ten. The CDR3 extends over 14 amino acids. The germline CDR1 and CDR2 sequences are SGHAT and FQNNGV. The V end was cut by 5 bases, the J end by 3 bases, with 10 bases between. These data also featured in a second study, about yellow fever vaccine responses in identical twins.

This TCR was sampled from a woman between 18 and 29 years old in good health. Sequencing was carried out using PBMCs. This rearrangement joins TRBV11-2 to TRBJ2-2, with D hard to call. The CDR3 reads CASSQSSHTGELFF. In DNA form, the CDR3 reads TGTGCCAGCAGCCAAAGTAGCCACACCGGGGAGCTGTTTTTT.